The count of the clone carrying this T cell receptor beta chain is one. One Seattle source followed patients from active infection through their disease course. The repertoire was sequenced with immunoSEQ multiplex PCR; TCRdb's copy has only in-frame clones and lacks some. Among 97,000 or so clones, roughly 90% were seen once, and the ten largest hold 5.2%. This sample is drawn from a study of blood T cell repertoires in COVID-19. Study at large: The United States, Italy and Spain provided the acute and convalescent COVID-19 samples.

The V and J ends lost 6 bases and 5 bases, in that order; junction bases with no gene match: 10. This CDR3 is 15 amino acids long. Germline V gives CDR1 MNHEY, CDR2 SMNVEV (reference sequence). The receptor was derived from a woman aged 45-65 years with COVID-19, enrolled during active disease. This chain joins TRBV27 and TRBJ1-1; TRBD1 agrees at 9 bases. The sequenced material came from peripheral blood. The CDR3 protein is CASRPTQGARTEAFF. The CDR3 region has the DNA TGTGCCAGCAGGCCCACACAGGGGGCTCGGACTGAAGCTTTCTTT.